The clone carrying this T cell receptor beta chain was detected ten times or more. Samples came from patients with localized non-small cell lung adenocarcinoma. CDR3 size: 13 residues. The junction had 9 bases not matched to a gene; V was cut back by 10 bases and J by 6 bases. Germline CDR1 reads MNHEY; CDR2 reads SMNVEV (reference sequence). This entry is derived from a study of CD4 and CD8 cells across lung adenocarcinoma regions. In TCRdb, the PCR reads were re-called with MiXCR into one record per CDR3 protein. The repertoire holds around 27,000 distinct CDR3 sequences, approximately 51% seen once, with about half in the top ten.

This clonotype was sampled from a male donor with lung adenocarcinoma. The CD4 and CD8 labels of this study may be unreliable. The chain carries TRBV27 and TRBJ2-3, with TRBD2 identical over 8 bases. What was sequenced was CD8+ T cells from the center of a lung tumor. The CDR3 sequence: CATRGGGPDTQYF. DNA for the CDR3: TGTGCCACCCGGGGGGGAGGGCCTGATACGCAGTATTTT.